One sample yielded the 20 T cell receptor beta chains listed below, sequenced in a study of shared clonotypes between healthy human individuals. Produced via immunoSEQ multiplex PCR; TCRdb's table is partial and in-frame only. The table shows more than 1,200,000 clones, with around 98.5% occurring only once. The specimen was naive CD4+ T cells sorted from blood. Documented subset: CD45RA+ positively selected. These receptors all come from a young man in good health.

V usage is TRBV27 and J usage is TRBJ2-5; TRBD2 is a possible D gene (6 bases). Trimming cost V 6 bases and J 4 bases, with 24 bases left between them. Germline lookup yields CDR1 MNHEY and CDR2 SMNVEV (reference sequence). The CDR3 covers 17 residues. The CDR3 bases are TGTGCCAGCAGGCGCTTCGGGAGTAACCGGAGGTTAGAGACCCAGTACTTC. This gives the protein CASRRFGSNRRLETQYF.

This clone appeared once. The CDR3 DNA is TGTGCCAGCAGTTTACTGGACAGAACCTTTAATGAAAAACTGTTTTTT. It is translated as CASSLLDRTFNEKLFF. The J gene is TRBJ1-4, the V gene TRBV28, with D possibly being TRBD1 (6 bases). Germline lookup yields CDR1 MDHEN and CDR2 SYDVKM. This CDR3 comprises 16 residues. V shed 2 bases and J shed 4 bases, with 14 bases lying between them.

V usage is TRBV28 and J usage is TRBJ1-3; 7 nucleotides agree with TRBD1. This CDR3 is 19 amino acids long. Germline CDR1 and CDR2: MDHEN and SYDVKM. J gave up 0 bases and V 4 bases, and 15 bases lay outside the gene matches. For the CDR3, the DNA is TGTGCCAGCAGTTCGACTCTCATCGTCAGGGGGGACTCTGGAAACACCATATATTTT. Its translation: CASSSTLIVRGDSGNTIYF.

The gene calls are TRBV7-9 and TRBJ1-1; unclear D gene. This CDR3 comprises 13 residues. The ends were cut back, 5 bases at V and 8 bases at J, with 15 bases in the middle. Germline CDR1 and CDR2: SEHNR and FQNEAQ (reference sequence). The CDR3 sequence: CASSLRDGLEAFF. CDR3 coding DNA: TGTGCCAGCAGCCTTAGAGACGGGTTGGAAGCTTTCTTT.

The V call is TRBV5-1, the J call TRBJ2-1; D remains unclear. This CDR3 comprises 12 residues. Germline values: CDR1 SGHRS, CDR2 YFSETQ. The V and J ends lost 4 bases and 9 bases respectively, with 11 bases between them. The CDR3 here is CASSPEGPEQFF. In DNA form, the CDR3 reads TGCGCCAGCAGCCCAGAAGGGCCTGAGCAGTTCTTC.

Of note for this clone: The sample has other DNA sequences that encode this CDR3 too. The rearrangement joins TRBV29-1 to TRBJ2-7, with D tentatively TRBD2 (5 bases). CDR1 is SQVTM and CDR2 is ANQGSEA in the germline V gene. Trimming removed 1 base at V and 2 bases at J, with 6 bases between. There are 12 residues in the CDR3. DNA for the CDR3: TGCAGCGTTGAAGTCGGGGCCTACGAGCAGTACTTC. This translates into CSVEVGAYEQYF.

The chain carries TRBV5-1 and TRBJ2-7, with unresolved D. Germline V CDR1 and CDR2: SGHRS, YFSETQ. CDR3 size: 15 residues. Trimming took 0 bases from V and 0 from J, leaving 10 bases between them. This chain's CDR3 is CASSLGAEPSYEQYF. The DNA for the CDR3 is TGCGCCAGCAGCTTGGGCGCAGAGCCCTCCTACGAGCAGTACTTC.

This chain connects TRBV5-1 to TRBJ2-2; a possible D gene is TRBD2 (6 bases). The germline V gene encodes CDR1 SGHRS and CDR2 YFSETQ. CDR3 size: 15 residues. V dropped 0 bases and J dropped 6 bases, with 12 bases sitting between them. CDR3 amino acids: CASSLGAGGAGELFF. CDR3 bases: TGCGCCAGCAGCTTGGGTGCAGGAGGGGCCGGGGAGCTGTTTTTT.

The chain links TRBV29-1 to TRBJ2-1; maybe TRBD2 (6 bases). The germline gives CDR1 SQVTM, CDR2 ANQGSEA. This CDR3 has 15 residues. The V and J ends lost 2 bases and 3 bases respectively, with 14 bases between them. The DNA for the CDR3 is TGCAGCGTTGAACCTTCTAGCGCATTCTACAATGAGCAGTTCTTC. It yields the protein CSVEPSSAFYNEQFF.

The chain uses TRBV30 and TRBJ1-2; D is ambiguous. V gave up 3 bases and J gave up 6 bases, with 11 bases separating them. The length of the CDR3 is 12 residues. CDR1 is GTSNPN and CDR2 is SVGIG in the germline V gene (reference sequence). This CDR3 reads CAWSRVRDGYTF. In DNA, the CDR3 is TGTGCCTGGAGCCGGGTGCGCGATGGCTACACCTTC. The full variable domain, rest sourced from reference TRBV30 and TRBJ1-2, is SQTIHQWPATLVQPVGSPLSLECTVEGTSNPNLYWYRQAAGRGLQLLFYSVGIGQISSEVPQNLSASRPQDRQFILSSKKLLLSDSGFYLCAWSRVRDGYTFGSGTRLTVV.

The chain is built from TRBV10-3 and TRBJ2-1; 11 bases line up with TRBD2. The CDR3 sequence is 17 residues long. Germline V gene sequence: CDR1 ENHRY, CDR2 SYGVKD. J gave up 0 bases and V 10 bases, and 11 bases lay outside the gene matches. The CDR3: CATTRLAGRSSYNEQFF. The DNA of the CDR3 is TGTGCCACGACCCGACTAGCGGGAAGGAGCTCCTACAATGAGCAGTTCTTC.

The chain has TRBV7-8 and TRBJ2-5; tentative D call: TRBD1 (6 bases). Trimming removed 5 bases from V and 5 bases from J, with 12 bases in between. The CDR3 covers 13 residues. Germline assignment: CDR1 SGHVS and CDR2 FQNEAQ. For the CDR3, the DNA is TGTGCCAGCAGCCCAGGGGTTGGCGAGACCCAGTACTTC. Translated, it gives CASSPGVGETQYF.

J is TRBJ2-1 and V is TRBV25-1, with 7 positions matching TRBD1. This CDR3 is built from 17 residues. Germline trimming cut 8 bases from V and 2 bases from J; bases unmatched to any gene: 15. Germline CDR1 MGHDK, CDR2 SYGVNS. The CDR3 region has the DNA TGTGCCAGCGGGGTTCAGGGCGACAGGGCTACCTACAATGAGCAGTTCTTC. This encodes CASGVQGDRATYNEQFF.

This clone was counted a few times. Within the sample, other DNA sequences also encode this same CDR3. The V and J genes are TRBV7-9 and TRBJ1-5; TRBD1 is a possible D gene (5 bases). Trimming took 2 bases from V and 4 from J, leaving 6 bases between them. The germline gives CDR1 SEHNR, CDR2 FQNEAQ (reference sequence). The CDR3 is made up of 13 amino acids. This CDR3 reads CASSLSGNQPQHF. The CDR3 DNA reads as TGTGCCAGCAGCTTATCAGGGAATCAGCCCCAGCATTTT.

The chain carries TRBV11-3 and TRBJ1-1; D uncertain. The germline V and J ends were trimmed by 2 bases and 1 base, with 5 bases remaining between them. CDR1 is SGHNT, CDR2 YENEEA, per germline. The CDR3 is 13 residues long. CDR3: CASSLLGNTEAFF. The CDR3 coding sequence is TGTGCCAGCAGCTTACTAGGGAACACTGAAGCTTTCTTT.

The chain joins TRBV6-5 to TRBJ2-3; D is undetermined. The germline V and J ends were trimmed by 6 bases and 1 base, with 8 bases remaining between them. This CDR3 region has 13 residues. Germline CDR1 reads MNHEY; CDR2 reads SVGAGI. The CDR3 DNA is TGTGCCAGCAGGGTTGGGCGCACAGATACGCAGTATTTT. It is translated as CASRVGRTDTQYF.

The rearrangement links TRBV5-1 to TRBJ1-2; 9 nucleotides align to TRBD1. Per the germline V gene, CDR1 is SGHRS and CDR2 is YFSETQ. The CDR3 runs to 15 residues. V shed 2 bases and J 5 bases; nucleotides not matched to a gene: 7. CDR3 amino acids: CASSLQGALDYGYTF. The CDR3 nucleotides read TGCGCCAGCAGCTTACAGGGGGCGCTTGATTATGGCTACACCTTC.

The chain combines TRBV11-2 with TRBJ2-3; tentative D call: TRBD2 (5 bases). The CDR3 spans 13 residues. Trimming removed 7 bases from V and 2 bases from J, with 10 bases in between. Per the germline V gene, CDR1 is SGHAT and CDR2 is FQNNGV. For the CDR3, the DNA is TGTGCCAGCAACGAGGGAACCACAGATACGCAGTATTTT. Translation gives CASNEGTTDTQYF.

The chain couples TRBV5-1 to TRBJ1-1; D is unresolved. CDR3 length: 13 amino acids. Germline loops: CDR1 SGHRS, CDR2 YFSETQ. V was cut by 2 bases and J by 7 bases, with 12 bases left in between. The DNA for the CDR3 is TGCGCCAGCAGCTTAAGTGCTACCAATGAAGCTTTCTTT. It translates to CASSLSATNEAFF.

V gene TRBV7-8 combines with J gene TRBJ1-5; TRBD1 matches 8 bases. Per germline, CDR1 SGHVS and CDR2 FQNEAQ. Trimming took 6 bases from V and 2 from J; bases not matched to a gene: 12. The CDR3 totals 17 residues. CDR3 residues: CASSPRQGMEGNQPQHF. The CDR3 region has the DNA TGTGCCAGCAGTCCAAGACAGGGGATGGAAGGCAATCAGCCCCAGCATTTT.